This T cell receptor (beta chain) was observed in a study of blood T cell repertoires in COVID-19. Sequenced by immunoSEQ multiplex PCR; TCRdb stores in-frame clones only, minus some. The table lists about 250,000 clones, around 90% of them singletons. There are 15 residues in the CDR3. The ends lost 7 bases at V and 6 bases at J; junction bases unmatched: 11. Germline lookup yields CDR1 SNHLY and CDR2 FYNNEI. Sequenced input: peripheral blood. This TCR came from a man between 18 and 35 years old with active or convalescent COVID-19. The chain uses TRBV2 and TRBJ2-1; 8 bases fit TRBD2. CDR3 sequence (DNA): TGTGCCAGCAAAGCCCGGGGGGGTTCTTTCAATGAGCAGTTCTTC. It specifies CASKARGGSFNEQFF.